Following are 29 T cell receptor beta chains from one sample sequenced in a study of T cells expressing NK-cell markers. TCRdb processed the 5' RACE reads again and assigns one entry to each CDR3 protein, with no DNA. The sample has approximately 550,000 distinct CDR3 sequences. The specimen was blood T cells: a sorted CD56 or NKG2C T cell subset, CD4+ or CD8+ T cells, or bulk PBMC T cells (not recorded which). These receptors all stem from a man between 18 and 35 years old in good health.

The chain uses TRBV18 and TRBJ2-3. The CDR3 runs to 13 residues. Germline lookup yields CDR1 KGHSH and CDR2 LQKENI. CDR3: CASSPPKYDTQYF.

V gene TRBV7-2 combines with J gene TRBJ2-1; absent DNA, TCRdb's TRBD2 call cannot be checked. This CDR3 has 15 residues. The germline V gene has CDR1 SGHTA and CDR2 FQGNSA. This CDR3 is CASSLVEAGSNEQFF.

The chain recombines TRBV12-3 or TRBV12-4 with TRBJ2-3. The CDR3 loop spans 12 amino acids. This CDR3 is CASSLVPDTQYF.

The J gene is TRBJ2-1, the V gene TRBV11-2. The CDR3 loop spans 14 amino acids. Germline CDR1 and CDR2: SGHAT and FQNNGV. CDR3: CASNRQGPNNEQFF. The whole variable domain, remainder taken from reference TRBV11-2 and TRBJ2-1, is EAGVAQSPRYKIIEKRQSVAFWCNPISGHATLYWYQQILGQGPKLLIQFQNNGVVDDSQLPKDRFSAERLKGVDSTLKIQPAKLEDSAVYLCASNRQGPNNEQFFGPGTRLTVL.

The J gene is TRBJ1-1, the V gene TRBV2; the TCRdb D gene call, TRBD1, has no DNA to confirm it. From germline, CDR1 is SNHLY and CDR2 FYNNEI. The CDR3 runs to 11 residues. CDR3 protein: CANVGTVEAFF.

The chain combines TRBV2 with TRBJ1-4; with no DNA, the TCRdb D assignment of TRBD1 cannot be verified. CDR1 is SNHLY and CDR2 is FYNNEI in the germline V gene. The CDR3 has 12 amino acids. The CDR3 sequence: CASGQGDEKLFF.

The rearrangement joins TRBV7-2 to TRBJ1-1. The CDR3 has 12 residues. Germline CDR1 is SGHTA and CDR2 is FQGNSA. CDR3 sequence reads: CASSTGGSEAFF.

V gene TRBV25-1 combines with J gene TRBJ1-5. The CDR3 is made up of 14 amino acids. Germline assignment: CDR1 MGHDK and CDR2 SYGVNS. CDR3 loop: CASSESGRGQPQHF.

The J gene is TRBJ2-5, the V gene TRBV5-6; checking the TCRdb D call of TRBD1 is not possible without DNA. The CDR3 has 15 amino acids. CDR1 and CDR2 (germline): SGHDT, YYEEEE. The CDR3 is CASSLSLRGEKTQYF.

The chain carries TRBV20-1 and TRBJ2-7. The CDR3 is made up of 12 amino acids. CDR1 is DFQATT and CDR2 is SNEGSKA in the germline V gene (reference sequence). The CDR3 sequence: CSAADGYNEQYF.

V usage is TRBV10-3 and J usage is TRBJ2-1; as DNA is missing, the TRBD1 call by TCRdb cannot be tested. CDR3 length: 14 residues. Germline V gives CDR1 ENHRY, CDR2 SYGVKD. CDR3 amino acids: CAIMKTGIDNEQFF.

The chain has TRBV6-1 and TRBJ2-1; TCRdb's D call of TRBD1 is untestable without DNA. CDR1 is MNHNS and CDR2 is SASEGT in the germline V gene. CDR3 length: 14 residues. CDR3 loop: CASSRLGARFEQFF.

This chain joins TRBV20-1 and TRBJ2-7; TCRdb's assignment of TRBD2 cannot be checked, as there is no DNA. This CDR3 contains 16 residues. Germline CDR1 and CDR2: DFQATT and SNEGSKA (reference sequence). Here the CDR3 reads CSARDPRLAGGYEQYF.

CDR3 in amino acids: CASSLGVTSGRADTQYF. This chain links TRBV7-8 with TRBJ2-3; TCRdb's D call of TRBD2 is untestable without DNA. Germline V gene sequence: CDR1 SGHVS, CDR2 FQNEAQ. This CDR3 comprises 17 residues.

The rearrangement joins TRBV12-3 or TRBV12-4 to TRBJ2-3; the TRBD2 assignment by TCRdb is unverifiable without DNA. CDR3 length equals 12 residues. CDR3: CASSLDSTTQYF.

The chain uses TRBV29-1 and TRBJ2-1. This CDR3 has 12 residues. The germline V gene encodes CDR1 SQVTM and CDR2 ANQGSEA. The CDR3 loop reads CSQGEVYNEQFF.

V and J are TRBV20-1 and TRBJ2-3; the D call from TCRdb, TRBD1, cannot be confirmed without DNA. The CDR3 consists of 14 residues. Germline loops: CDR1 DFQATT, CDR2 SNEGSKA (reference sequence). The CDR3 protein is CSANYVQGTDTQYF.

This sequence joins TRBV6-5 and TRBJ2-1; TCRdb gives TRBD1 as the D gene, but with no DNA this cannot be confirmed. This CDR3 is 14 amino acids long. Germline V gene sequence: CDR1 MNHEY, CDR2 SVGAGI. The CDR3 here is CASSYPGREFEQFF.

The gene calls are TRBV12-3 or TRBV12-4 and TRBJ2-7. This CDR3 is built from 13 residues. CDR3 protein: CASRLADRYEQYF.

The chain recombines TRBV11-2 with TRBJ2-1; the TCRdb call, TRBD2, lacks DNA for checking. The CDR3 loop spans 13 amino acids. Germline V gives CDR1 SGHAT, CDR2 FQNNGV. CDR3 protein: CASSSTRVLEQFF.

The rearrangement uses TRBV7-9 and TRBJ2-1; TCRdb returns TRBD1, unconfirmable since there is no DNA. The germline V gene encodes CDR1 SEHNR and CDR2 FQNEAQ (reference sequence). The CDR3 length is 15 residues. The chain's CDR3 is CASSPTGTGGLVQFF.

The CDR3 loop is CASRRNGDPSYNEQFF. The genes are TRBV27 and TRBJ2-1; the D gene TCRdb calls, TRBD1, cannot be checked with no DNA. This CDR3 is 16 amino acids long. Germline CDR1 and CDR2: MNHEY and SMNVEV (reference sequence).

The chain recombines TRBV10-2 with TRBJ2-5; with no DNA, the TCRdb D assignment of TRBD2 cannot be verified. The CDR3 has 15 residues. The V gene's germline CDR1 is WSHSY and CDR2 SAAADI. CDR3 protein: CASSESLAKQETQYF.

The chain combines TRBV5-1 with TRBJ1-1; TCRdb outputs TRBD1, but without DNA this stays unchecked. The CDR3 consists of 15 residues. Per germline, CDR1 SGHRS and CDR2 YFSETQ. The CDR3 sequence is CASSWVFGGNTEAFF.

The chain carries TRBV14 and TRBJ2-1; TCRdb lists TRBD2, though no DNA is available to test this call. CDR1 and CDR2 from the germline V gene are SGHDN and FVKESK. The CDR3 is 13 amino acids. CDR3 loop: CASSQDLLVSRFF.

The chain couples TRBV6-1 to TRBJ2-4; without DNA, the TCRdb call of TRBD1 cannot be checked. Per the germline V gene, CDR1 is MNHNS and CDR2 is SASEGT. CDR3 length equals 15 residues. The CDR3 spells CASSRPGTEQNIQYF.

The chain joins TRBV11-2 to TRBJ2-5; TCRdb gives TRBD2 as the D gene, but with no DNA this cannot be confirmed. Germline V CDR1 and CDR2: SGHAT, FQNNGV. The CDR3 is made up of 19 amino acids. The CDR3 here is CASSLDPMRLAGGKETQYF.

The rearrangement links TRBV28 to TRBJ1-1. This CDR3 comprises 15 residues. Germline values: CDR1 MDHEN, CDR2 SYDVKM. The chain's CDR3 is CASSLAGTTNTEAFF.

The chain couples TRBV20-1 to TRBJ2-5; TCRdb calls TRBD2, which cannot be checked without DNA. This CDR3 is 15 amino acids long. The germline CDR1 and CDR2 sequences are DFQATT and SNEGSKA (reference sequence). CDR3 sequence reads: CSARRLAISVETQYF.